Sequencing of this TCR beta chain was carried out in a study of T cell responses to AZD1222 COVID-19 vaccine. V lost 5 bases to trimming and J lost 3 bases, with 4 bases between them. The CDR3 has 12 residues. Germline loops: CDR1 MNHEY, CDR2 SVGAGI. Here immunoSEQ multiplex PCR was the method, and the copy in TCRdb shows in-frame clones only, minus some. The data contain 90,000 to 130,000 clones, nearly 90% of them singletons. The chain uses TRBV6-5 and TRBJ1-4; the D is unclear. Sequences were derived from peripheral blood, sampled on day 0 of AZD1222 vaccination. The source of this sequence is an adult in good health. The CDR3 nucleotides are TGTGCCAGCAGTAGGGCTAATGAAAAACTGTTTTTT. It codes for CASSRANEKLFF.